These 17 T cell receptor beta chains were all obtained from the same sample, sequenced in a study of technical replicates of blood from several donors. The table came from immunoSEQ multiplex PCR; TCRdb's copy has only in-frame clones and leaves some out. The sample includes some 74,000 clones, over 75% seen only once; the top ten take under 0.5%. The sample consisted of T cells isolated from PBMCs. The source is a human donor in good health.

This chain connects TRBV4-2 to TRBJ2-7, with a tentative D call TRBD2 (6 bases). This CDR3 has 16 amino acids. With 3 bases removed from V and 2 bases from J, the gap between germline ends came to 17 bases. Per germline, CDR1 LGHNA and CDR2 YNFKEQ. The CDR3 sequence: CASSQEKGLGPYEQYF. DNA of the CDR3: TGTGCCAGCAGCCAGGAAAAGGGACTGGGACCCTACGAGCAGTACTTC.

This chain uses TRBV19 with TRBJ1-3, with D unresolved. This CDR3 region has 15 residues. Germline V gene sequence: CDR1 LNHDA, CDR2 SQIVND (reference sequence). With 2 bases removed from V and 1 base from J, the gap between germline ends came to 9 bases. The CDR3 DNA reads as TGTGCCAGTAGTATAATAACAGATTCTGGAAACACCATATATTTT. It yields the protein CASSIITDSGNTIYF.

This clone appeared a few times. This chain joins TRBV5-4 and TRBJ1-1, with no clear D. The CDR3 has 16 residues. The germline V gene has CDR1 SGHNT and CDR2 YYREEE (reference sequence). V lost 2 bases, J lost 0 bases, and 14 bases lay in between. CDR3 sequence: CASSFNAGSLNTEAFF. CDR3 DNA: TGTGCCAGCAGCTTTAATGCGGGGTCCTTGAACACTGAAGCTTTCTTT.

This chain's CDR3 is CAWGRGIGYEQYF. CDR3 nucleotides: TGTGCCTGGGGGAGAGGGATTGGTTACGAGCAGTACTTC. This chain joins TRBV30 and TRBJ2-7; D is perhaps TRBD2 (5 bases). From germline, CDR1 is GTSNPN and CDR2 SVGIG (reference sequence). V lost 5 bases and J 4 bases, leaving 15 bases between the germline ends. The CDR3 has 13 residues.

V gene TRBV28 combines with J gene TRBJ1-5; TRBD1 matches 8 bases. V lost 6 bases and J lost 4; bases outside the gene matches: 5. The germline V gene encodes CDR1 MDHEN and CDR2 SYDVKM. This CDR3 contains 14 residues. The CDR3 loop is CASSRTGPNQPQHF. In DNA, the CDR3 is TGTGCCAGCAGCCGGACAGGGCCGAATCAGCCCCAGCATTTT.

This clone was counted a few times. CDR3 loop: CATNQGPGSEQYF. CDR3 bases: TGTGCCACTAATCAGGGGCCAGGGTCCGAGCAGTACTTC. This chain links TRBV19 with TRBJ2-7; TRBD1 is a possible D gene (6 bases). The CDR3 runs 13 residues. Trimming stripped 10 bases from V and 6 bases from J, with 19 bases between. Germline CDR1 reads LNHDA; CDR2 reads SQIVND (reference sequence).

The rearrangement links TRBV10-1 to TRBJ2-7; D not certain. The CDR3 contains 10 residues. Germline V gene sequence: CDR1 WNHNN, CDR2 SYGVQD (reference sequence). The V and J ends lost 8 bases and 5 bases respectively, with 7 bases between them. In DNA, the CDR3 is TGCGCCAGCCCTTTTGACGAGCAGTACTTC. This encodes CASPFDEQYF.

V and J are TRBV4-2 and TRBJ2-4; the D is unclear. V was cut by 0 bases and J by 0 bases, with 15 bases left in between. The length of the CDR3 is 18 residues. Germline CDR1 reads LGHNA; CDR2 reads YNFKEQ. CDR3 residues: CASSQDLVPPLAKNIQYF. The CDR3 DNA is TGTGCCAGCAGCCAAGATTTAGTCCCCCCGTTAGCCAAAAACATTCAGTACTTC.

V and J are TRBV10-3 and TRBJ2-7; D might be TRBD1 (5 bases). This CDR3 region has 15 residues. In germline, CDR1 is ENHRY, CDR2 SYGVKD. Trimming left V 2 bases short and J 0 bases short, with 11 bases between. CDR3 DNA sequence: TGTGCCATCAGTGAGAACCAGGGTCCCTCCTACGAGCAGTACTTC. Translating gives CAISENQGPSYEQYF.

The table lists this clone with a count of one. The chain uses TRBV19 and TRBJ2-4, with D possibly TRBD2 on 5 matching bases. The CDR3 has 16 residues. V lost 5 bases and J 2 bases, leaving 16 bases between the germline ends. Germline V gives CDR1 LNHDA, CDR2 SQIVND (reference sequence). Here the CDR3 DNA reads TGTGCCAGTAGTTGGTCAGAGGGTGTTACCAAAAACATTCAGTACTTC. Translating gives CASSWSEGVTKNIQYF. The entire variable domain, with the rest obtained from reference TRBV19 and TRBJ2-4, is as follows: DGGITQSPKYLFRKEGQNVTLSCEQNLNHDAMYWYRQDPGQGLRLIYYSQIVNDFQKGDIAEGYSVSREKKESFPLTVTSAQKNPTAFYLCASSWSEGVTKNIQYFGAGTRLSVL.

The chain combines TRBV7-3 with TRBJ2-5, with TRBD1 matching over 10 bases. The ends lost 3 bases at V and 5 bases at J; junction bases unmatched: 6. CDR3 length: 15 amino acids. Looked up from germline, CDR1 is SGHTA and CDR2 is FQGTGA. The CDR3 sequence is CASSFRDRGTETQYF. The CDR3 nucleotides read TGTGCCAGCAGCTTTAGGGACAGGGGAACGGAGACCCAGTACTTC. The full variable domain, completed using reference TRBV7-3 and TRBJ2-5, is GAGVSQTPSNKVTEKGKYVELRCDPISGHTALYWYRQSLGQGPEFLIYFQGTGAADDSGLPNDRFFAVRPEGSVSTLKIQRTERGDSAVYLCASSFRDRGTETQYFGPGTRLLVL.

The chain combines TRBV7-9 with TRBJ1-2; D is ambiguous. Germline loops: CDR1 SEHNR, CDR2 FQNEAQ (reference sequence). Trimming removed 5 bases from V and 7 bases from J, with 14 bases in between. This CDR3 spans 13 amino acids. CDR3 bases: TGTGCCAGCAGCCCAAGAACTTCAAGTGGCTACACCTTC. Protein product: CASSPRTSSGYTF.

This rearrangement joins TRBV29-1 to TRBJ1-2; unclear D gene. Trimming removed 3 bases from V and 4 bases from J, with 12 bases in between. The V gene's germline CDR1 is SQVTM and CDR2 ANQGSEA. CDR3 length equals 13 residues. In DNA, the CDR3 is TGCAGCGTTGATGTATCGTTCTCCTATGGCTACACCTTC. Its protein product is CSVDVSFSYGYTF.

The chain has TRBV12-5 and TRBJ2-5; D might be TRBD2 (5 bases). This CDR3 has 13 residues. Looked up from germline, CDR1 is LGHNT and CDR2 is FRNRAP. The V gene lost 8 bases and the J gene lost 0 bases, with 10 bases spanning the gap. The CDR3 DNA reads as TGTGCTAGTTCAACCGGGAACCAAGAGACCCAGTACTTC. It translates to CASSTGNQETQYF.

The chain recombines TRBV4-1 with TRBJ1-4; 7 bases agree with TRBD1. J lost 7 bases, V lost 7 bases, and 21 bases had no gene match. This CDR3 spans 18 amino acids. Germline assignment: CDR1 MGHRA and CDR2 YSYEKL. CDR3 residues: CASKSLTARDSLFEKLFF. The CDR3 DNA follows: TGCGCCAGCAAATCGCTGACCGCCAGGGACAGCTTATTTGAAAAACTGTTTTTT.

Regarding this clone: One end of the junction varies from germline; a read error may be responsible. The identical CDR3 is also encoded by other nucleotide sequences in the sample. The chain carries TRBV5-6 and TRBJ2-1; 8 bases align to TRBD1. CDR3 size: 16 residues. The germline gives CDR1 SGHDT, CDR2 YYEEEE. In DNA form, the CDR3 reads TGCGCCAGCAGCCCCGGGACAGGAGGCTCCTACAATGAGCAGTTCTTC. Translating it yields CASSPGTGGSYNEQFF.

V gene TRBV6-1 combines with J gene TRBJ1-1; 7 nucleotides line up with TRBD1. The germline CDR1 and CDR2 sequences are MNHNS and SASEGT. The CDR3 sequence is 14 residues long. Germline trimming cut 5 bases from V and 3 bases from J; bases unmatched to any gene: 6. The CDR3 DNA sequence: TGTGCCAGCAGTTTAGACAGGGACTACACTGAAGCTTTCTTT. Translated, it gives CASSLDRDYTEAFF.